Listed below are T cell receptor beta chains from one sample, sequenced in a study of blood T cell repertoires in COVID-19. Some clones are missing from TCRdb's copy, which holds only in-frame ones; the method was immunoSEQ multiplex PCR. The data contain 180,000 or so clones, approximately 85% of them seen just once; the ten biggest clones take up about 1.2%. Sequences were obtained from peripheral blood. The receptors come from a man aged 55 to 70 who had recovered from COVID-19. CDR3s include the opening cysteine and the closing phenylalanine or tryptophan. A D gene is named only where the DNA matches it firmly. Clone size is shown for a subset of rows, as once, few, many or a class of expanded clone.

cdr3_aa: CASSPRGSGQETQYF; cdr3_nt: TGCGCCAGCAGCCCTAGGGGTAGCGGCCAAGAGACCCAGTACTTC; j_call: TRBJ2-5; v_call: TRBV4-1; clone_size: .; d_call: .
cdr3_aa: CAISGTNTGELFF; cdr3_nt: TGTGCCATTAGCGGGACGAACACCGGGGAGCTGTTTTTT; j_call: TRBJ2-2; v_call: TRBV10-3; clone_size: .; d_call: TRBD2
cdr3_aa: CACLGQGTSPLHF; cdr3_nt: TGTGCCTGCCTGGGACAGGGAACCTCACCCCTCCACTTT; j_call: TRBJ1-6; v_call: TRBV30; clone_size: few; d_call: TRBD1
cdr3_aa: CASSLTQTGSNGYTF; cdr3_nt: TGCGCCAGCAGCTTGACCCAGACAGGTTCTAATGGCTACACCTTC; j_call: TRBJ1-2; v_call: TRBV5-1; clone_size: .; d_call: .
cdr3_aa: CASSLRWTESYEQYF; cdr3_nt: TGCGCCAGCAGCCTACGGTGGACAGAGTCCTACGAGCAGTACTTC; j_call: TRBJ2-7; v_call: TRBV5-1; clone_size: few; d_call: .
cdr3_aa: CSVEKGANTEAFF; cdr3_nt: TGCAGCGTTGAGAAGGGGGCGAACACTGAAGCTTTCTTT; j_call: TRBJ1-1; v_call: TRBV29-1; clone_size: .; d_call: TRBD1
cdr3_aa: CAVDGQLQETQYF; cdr3_nt: TGTGCCGTGGATGGACAGCTACAAGAGACCCAGTACTTC; j_call: TRBJ2-5; v_call: TRBV6-5; clone_size: .; d_call: .
cdr3_aa: CASSLGGLAGAYNEQFF; cdr3_nt: TGTGCCAGCAGCTTGGGTGGTCTAGCGGGGGCGTACAATGAGCAGTTCTTC; j_call: TRBJ2-1; v_call: TRBV5-4; clone_size: .; d_call: TRBD2
cdr3_aa: CSVEEYGQALANYGYTF; cdr3_nt: TGCAGCGTTGAAGAGTACGGACAGGCGCTAGCTAACTATGGCTACACCTTC; j_call: TRBJ1-2; v_call: TRBV29-1; clone_size: .; d_call: TRBD1
cdr3_aa: CASSIAGGTEAFF; cdr3_nt: TGTGCCAGTAGTATCGCAGGGGGCACTGAAGCTTTCTTT; j_call: TRBJ1-1; v_call: TRBV19; clone_size: .; d_call: TRBD1
cdr3_aa: CASSPTGLRSYNEQFF; cdr3_nt: TGTGCCAGCAGCCCGACAGGTCTGAGGTCCTACAATGAGCAGTTCTTC; j_call: TRBJ2-1; v_call: TRBV5-4; clone_size: .; d_call: .
cdr3_aa: CSVGVGGANEKLFF; cdr3_nt: TGCAGCGTTGGCGTTGGAGGGGCTAATGAAAAACTGTTTTTT; j_call: TRBJ1-4; v_call: TRBV29-1; clone_size: .; d_call: .
cdr3_aa: CASSPGTGGGYTF; cdr3_nt: TGTGCCAGCAGTCCCGGGACAGGGGGTGGCTACACCTTC; j_call: TRBJ1-2; v_call: TRBV27; clone_size: .; d_call: TRBD1
cdr3_aa: CASSPPEGGGYTF; cdr3_nt: TGTGCCAGCTCACCACCGGAAGGGGGTGGCTACACCTTC; j_call: TRBJ1-2; v_call: TRBV18; clone_size: .; d_call: .
cdr3_aa: CASRTGQLNTEAFF; cdr3_nt: TGTGCCAGCAGAACGGGACAGCTGAACACTGAAGCTTTCTTT; j_call: TRBJ1-1; v_call: TRBV6-5; clone_size: .; d_call: TRBD1
cdr3_aa: CASSFQGGNPEAFF; cdr3_nt: TGCGCCAGCAGCTTCCAGGGAGGAAACCCTGAAGCTTTCTTT; j_call: TRBJ1-1; v_call: TRBV5-1; clone_size: once; d_call: .
cdr3_aa: CASSPTRGASYNSPLHF; cdr3_nt: TGTGCCAGCAGCCCAACCAGAGGAGCCTCCTATAATTCACCCCTCCACTTT; j_call: TRBJ1-6; v_call: TRBV7-8; clone_size: .; d_call: .
cdr3_aa: CASSPGLTSTDTQYF; cdr3_nt: TGTGCCAGCAGCCCCGGACTGACAAGCACAGATACGCAGTATTTT; j_call: TRBJ2-3; v_call: TRBV11-3; clone_size: .; d_call: .
cdr3_aa: CASSVAGRGDQPQHF; cdr3_nt: TGCGCCAGCAGCGTTGCGGGCAGGGGTGATCAGCCCCAGCATTTT; j_call: TRBJ1-5; v_call: TRBV23-1; clone_size: .; d_call: .
cdr3_aa: CASSLGGTPGTGELFF; cdr3_nt: TGTGCCAGCAGCCTAGGGGGTACACCGGGGACCGGGGAGCTGTTTTTT; j_call: TRBJ2-2; v_call: TRBV7-3; clone_size: few; d_call: .
cdr3_aa: CASSEGGAGADTQYF; cdr3_nt: TGTGCCAGCAGTGAGGGAGGAGCGGGGGCTGATACGCAGTATTTT; j_call: TRBJ2-3; v_call: TRBV25-1; clone_size: .; d_call: TRBD2
cdr3_aa: CASSVRGLPYTDTQYF; cdr3_nt: TGTGCCAGTAGTGTAAGGGGACTACCTTACACAGATACGCAGTATTTT; j_call: TRBJ2-3; v_call: TRBV19; clone_size: .; d_call: TRBD2
cdr3_aa: CASSRGRQRDEKLFF; cdr3_nt: TGCGCCAGCAGCCGGGGCAGGCAGCGGGATGAAAAACTGTTTTTT; j_call: TRBJ1-4; v_call: TRBV4-1; clone_size: .; d_call: .
cdr3_aa: CASSRVLQGMGGYTF; cdr3_nt: TGTGCCAGCAGCCGAGTCTTACAGGGCATGGGTGGCTACACCTTC; j_call: TRBJ1-2; v_call: TRBV6-5; clone_size: .; d_call: .
cdr3_aa: CASSYTGTGDGEQYF; cdr3_nt: TGCGCCAGCAGCTATACCGGGACAGGGGATGGCGAGCAGTACTTC; j_call: TRBJ2-7; v_call: TRBV5-1; clone_size: .; d_call: TRBD1
cdr3_aa: CSVTGVLGQPYGYTF; cdr3_nt: TGCAGCGTTACCGGGGTCCTGGGACAGCCCTATGGCTACACCTTC; j_call: TRBJ1-2; v_call: TRBV29-1; clone_size: .; d_call: TRBD1
cdr3_aa: CASRGWTEGFYNEQFF; cdr3_nt: TGTGCCAGCAGAGGTTGGACAGAGGGCTTCTACAATGAGCAGTTCTTC; j_call: TRBJ2-1; v_call: TRBV2; clone_size: .; d_call: .
cdr3_aa: CASSFTGYSYNEQFF; cdr3_nt: TGCGCCAGCAGTTTTACAGGGTACTCCTACAATGAGCAGTTCTTC; j_call: TRBJ2-1; v_call: TRBV5-1; clone_size: .; d_call: .
cdr3_aa: CASSGSGVSYNEQFF; cdr3_nt: TGTGCCAGCAGCGGATCAGGGGTCTCCTACAATGAGCAGTTCTTC; j_call: TRBJ2-1; v_call: TRBV5-4; clone_size: .; d_call: .
cdr3_aa: CASQQGLPSYEQYF; cdr3_nt: TGTGCCAGCCAACAGGGGCTCCCTTCCTACGAGCAGTACTTC; j_call: TRBJ2-7; v_call: TRBV14; clone_size: .; d_call: TRBD1
cdr3_aa: CAISESPDRNTEAFF; cdr3_nt: TGTGCCATCAGTGAGTCCCCCGACAGAAACACTGAAGCTTTCTTT; j_call: TRBJ1-1; v_call: TRBV10-3; clone_size: .; d_call: .
cdr3_aa: CASSVTGTGNTIYF; cdr3_nt: TGTGCCAGCAGCGTGACAGGTACCGGAAACACCATATATTTT; j_call: TRBJ1-3; v_call: TRBV5-4; clone_size: .; d_call: .
cdr3_aa: CASSPRMGGGDLLSTDTQYF; cdr3_nt: TGTGCCAGTAGTCCCCGCATGGGCGGGGGGGACCTCCTTAGCACAGATACGCAGTATTTT; j_call: TRBJ2-3; v_call: TRBV19; clone_size: .; d_call: TRBD2
cdr3_aa: CASSHSGQGLETQYF; cdr3_nt: TGTGCCAGCAGCCATAGTGGACAGGGATTGGAGACCCAGTACTTC; j_call: TRBJ2-5; v_call: TRBV3-1/TRBV3-2; clone_size: .; d_call: TRBD1
cdr3_aa: CASSYALQGISGELFF; cdr3_nt: TGTGCCAGCAGTTACGCCTTACAGGGGATATCCGGGGAGCTGTTTTTT; j_call: TRBJ2-2; v_call: TRBV6-5; clone_size: .; d_call: TRBD1
cdr3_aa: CASSGTGYGYTF; cdr3_nt: TGTGCCAGCAGCGGGACAGGGTATGGCTACACCTTC; j_call: TRBJ1-2; v_call: TRBV14; clone_size: .; d_call: TRBD1
cdr3_aa: CATSDSQLAGGGETQYF; cdr3_nt: TGTGCCACCAGTGATTCTCAACTAGCGGGGGGCGGGGAGACCCAGTACTTC; j_call: TRBJ2-5; v_call: TRBV24-1; clone_size: .; d_call: TRBD2
cdr3_aa: CASSIRPGQNIQPQHF; cdr3_nt: TGTGCCAGTAGTATAAGGCCGGGACAGAACATCCAGCCCCAGCATTTT; j_call: TRBJ1-5; v_call: TRBV19; clone_size: .; d_call: TRBD1
cdr3_aa: CAWSLRGSGANVLTF; cdr3_nt: TGTGCCTGGAGTCTCAGAGGCTCTGGGGCCAACGTCCTGACTTTC; j_call: TRBJ2-6; v_call: TRBV30; clone_size: .; d_call: .
cdr3_aa: CASTEGTASDTQYF; cdr3_nt: TGTGCCAGCACCGAAGGGACAGCGTCAGATACGCAGTATTTT; j_call: TRBJ2-3; v_call: TRBV6-5; clone_size: .; d_call: TRBD1
cdr3_aa: CASSVSGSGNQPQHF; cdr3_nt: TGTGCCAGCAGCGTATCGGGTTCGGGCAATCAGCCCCAGCATTTT; j_call: TRBJ1-5; v_call: TRBV9; clone_size: .; d_call: .
cdr3_aa: CASSLSRTGSSYEQYF; cdr3_nt: TGTGCCAGCAGTTTATCTCGGACAGGGTCCTCCTACGAGCAGTACTTC; j_call: TRBJ2-7; v_call: TRBV27; clone_size: .; d_call: TRBD1